The rows below give T cell receptor beta chains drawn from one sample of a study of cytomegalovirus exposure and HLA in healthy donors. Assay: immunoSEQ multiplex PCR; the TCRdb copy retains only in-frame clones and omits some. Among 100,000 to 150,000 clones, 89% were seen once, and the ten largest hold roughly 2%. The sequencing sample was made of PBMCs. The receptors derive from a woman aged 18-30 years in good health and CMV-seronegative. Each CDR3 is given with its conserved first and last residue. The D gene is left open where the match is weak. Clone size is not always given. Where it is, it says once, few, many or a class for expanded clones.

CDR3 DNA: TGTGCCAGCAGCTTGGACAGGGGTTACCAAGAGACCCAGTACTTC; CDR3 protein: CASSLDRGYQETQYF; clone size: NA; D gene: TRBD1; V gene: TRBV5-4; J gene: TRBJ2-5
CDR3 DNA: TGCGCCAGCAGCTTGGCGTCGCCGGGACAGAGTAATGGCTACACCTTC; CDR3 protein: CASSLASPGQSNGYTF; clone size: NA; D gene: TRBD1; V gene: TRBV5-1; J gene: TRBJ1-2
CDR3 DNA: TGTGCCAGCAGCTTAGGGCCAGGGGGCCAAGGTGAGCAGTTCTTC; CDR3 protein: CASSLGPGGQGEQFF; clone size: NA; D gene: TRBD1; V gene: TRBV5-3; J gene: TRBJ2-1
CDR3 DNA: TGCGCCAGCAGCTCTACCTCCGCGGGAGGAGAGACCCAGTACTTC; CDR3 protein: CASSSTSAGGETQYF; clone size: NA; D gene: TRBD2; V gene: TRBV5-1; J gene: TRBJ2-5
CDR3 DNA: TGCGCCAGCAGCCATCATATAACTCGGAGGAACACTGAAGCTTTCTTT; CDR3 protein: CASSHHITRRNTEAFF; clone size: once; D gene: NA; V gene: TRBV5-1; J gene: TRBJ1-1
CDR3 DNA: TGTGCCAGCAGCTTGGCCTCTATGAACACTGAAGCTTTCTTT; CDR3 protein: CASSLASMNTEAFF; clone size: once; D gene: NA; V gene: TRBV5-5; J gene: TRBJ1-1
CDR3 DNA: TGTGCCAGCAGCCTATCACGAGGAGCGGACATTCAGTACTTC; CDR3 protein: CASSLSRGADIQYF; clone size: once; D gene: NA; V gene: TRBV7-8; J gene: TRBJ2-4
CDR3 DNA: TGTGCCATCAGTGACCCGGGGACACTACGCTCTGGAAACACCATATATTTT; CDR3 protein: CAISDPGTLRSGNTIYF; clone size: NA; D gene: NA; V gene: TRBV10-3; J gene: TRBJ1-3
CDR3 DNA: TGTGCCAGCAGTGGGGCAGTATTCACAGATACGCAGTATTTT; CDR3 protein: CASSGAVFTDTQYF; clone size: NA; D gene: NA; V gene: TRBV2; J gene: TRBJ2-3
CDR3 DNA: TGCGCCAGCAGCTTGGTCCCGGGGGACACTGAAGCTTTCTTT; CDR3 protein: CASSLVPGDTEAFF; clone size: NA; D gene: NA; V gene: TRBV5-1; J gene: TRBJ1-1
CDR3 DNA: TGTGCCAGCAGCGTAGCGGGAGCGAGCGCAGATACGCAGTATTTT; CDR3 protein: CASSVAGASADTQYF; clone size: NA; D gene: NA; V gene: TRBV9; J gene: TRBJ2-3
CDR3 DNA: TGTGCCAGCAGACTAGTCGGGACAGGGCATTACGAGCAGTACTTC; CDR3 protein: CASRLVGTGHYEQYF; clone size: NA; D gene: NA; V gene: TRBV21-1; J gene: TRBJ2-7
CDR3 DNA: TGTGCCAGCAGTAGGGGTTTGGCTACCTACAATGAGCAGTTCTTC; CDR3 protein: CASSRGLATYNEQFF; clone size: NA; D gene: NA; V gene: TRBV28; J gene: TRBJ2-1
CDR3 DNA: TGTGCCAGCAGCTTCACAGTCAACACCGGGGAGCTGTTTTTT; CDR3 protein: CASSFTVNTGELFF; clone size: NA; D gene: NA; V gene: TRBV11-3; J gene: TRBJ2-2
CDR3 DNA: TGTGCCAGCAGCTTAGCGCTGCTAGCGGATACGCAGTATTTT; CDR3 protein: CASSLALLADTQYF; clone size: NA; D gene: NA; V gene: TRBV7-9; J gene: TRBJ2-3
CDR3 DNA: TGTGCCAGCAGCGTTTGGACTAGCGGGCGGGACAATGAGCAGTTCTTC; CDR3 protein: CASSVWTSGRDNEQFF; clone size: NA; D gene: TRBD2; V gene: TRBV9; J gene: TRBJ2-1
CDR3 DNA: TGTGCCAGCAGCGTCTACTCACCGGAGATCAACAATGAGCAGTTCTTC; CDR3 protein: CASSVYSPEINNEQFF; clone size: NA; D gene: NA; V gene: TRBV9; J gene: TRBJ2-1
CDR3 DNA: TGTGCCAGCAGCCCGGACCCCCGCGGGGTGGATACGCAGTATTTT; CDR3 protein: CASSPDPRGVDTQYF; clone size: NA; D gene: NA; V gene: TRBV4-2; J gene: TRBJ2-3
CDR3 DNA: TGTGCCAGCAGTGAAAGGACAGCCACTGAAGCTTTCTTT; CDR3 protein: CASSERTATEAFF; clone size: NA; D gene: NA; V gene: TRBV6-1; J gene: TRBJ1-1
CDR3 DNA: TGTGCCAGCAGTCAGACGACAGTGAACACTGAAGCTTTCTTT; CDR3 protein: CASSQTTVNTEAFF; clone size: NA; D gene: NA; V gene: TRBV6-5; J gene: TRBJ1-1
CDR3 DNA: TGCGCCAGCAGCTCTCCCGGGACTAGCATAGTGGATGAGCAGTTCTTC; CDR3 protein: CASSSPGTSIVDEQFF; clone size: NA; D gene: TRBD2; V gene: TRBV4-1; J gene: TRBJ2-1
CDR3 DNA: TGTGCCAGCAGCGAAGACAGGGATAGTGGAGATACGCAGTATTTT; CDR3 protein: CASSEDRDSGDTQYF; clone size: NA; D gene: TRBD1; V gene: TRBV11-3; J gene: TRBJ2-3
CDR3 DNA: TGCGCCAGCAGCTTGGGCGAGAATCAGCCCCAGCATTTT; CDR3 protein: CASSLGENQPQHF; clone size: once; D gene: NA; V gene: TRBV5-1; J gene: TRBJ1-5
CDR3 DNA: TGTGCCATCAGTGAGTCGATAAGGGGCCTAAAGGAGCAGTACTTC; CDR3 protein: CAISESIRGLKEQYF; clone size: NA; D gene: NA; V gene: TRBV10-3; J gene: TRBJ2-7